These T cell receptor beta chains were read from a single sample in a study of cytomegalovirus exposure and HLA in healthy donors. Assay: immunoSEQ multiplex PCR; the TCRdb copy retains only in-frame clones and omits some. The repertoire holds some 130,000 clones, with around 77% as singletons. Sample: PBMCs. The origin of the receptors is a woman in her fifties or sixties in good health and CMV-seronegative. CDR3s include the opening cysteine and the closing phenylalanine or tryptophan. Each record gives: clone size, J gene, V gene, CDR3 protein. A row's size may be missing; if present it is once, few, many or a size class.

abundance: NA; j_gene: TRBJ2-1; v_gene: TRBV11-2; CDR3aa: CASSLEETSGRRGTYNEQFF
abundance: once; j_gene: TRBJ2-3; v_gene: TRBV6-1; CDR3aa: CASPPSTDTQYF
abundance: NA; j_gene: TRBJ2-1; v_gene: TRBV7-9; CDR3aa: CASSLGFGREGNEQFF
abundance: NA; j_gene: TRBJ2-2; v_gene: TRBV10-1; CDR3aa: CASSDSGMVGVTGELFF
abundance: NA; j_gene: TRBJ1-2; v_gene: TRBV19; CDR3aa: CASWGQDHYGYTF
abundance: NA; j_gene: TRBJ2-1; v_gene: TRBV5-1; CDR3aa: CASSGGLAGSEQFF
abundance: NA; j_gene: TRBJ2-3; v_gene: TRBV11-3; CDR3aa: CASSPSDTQYF
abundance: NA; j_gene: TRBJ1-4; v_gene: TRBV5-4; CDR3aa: CASSHPGQGEKLFF
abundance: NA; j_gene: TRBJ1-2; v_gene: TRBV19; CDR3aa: CASRTRGNYGYTF
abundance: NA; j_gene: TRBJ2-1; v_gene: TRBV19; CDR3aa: CASALRGGGSYNEQFF
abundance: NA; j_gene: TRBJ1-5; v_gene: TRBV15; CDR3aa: CATSRGGTGGDRTQHF
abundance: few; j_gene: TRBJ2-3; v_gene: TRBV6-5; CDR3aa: CASTSGGPRDTQYF
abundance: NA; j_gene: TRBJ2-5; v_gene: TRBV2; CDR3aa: CASSERTGMVRETQYF
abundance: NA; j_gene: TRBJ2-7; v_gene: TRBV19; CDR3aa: CASSISSGIGYEQYF
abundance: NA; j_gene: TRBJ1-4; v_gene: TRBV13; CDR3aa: CASSQEQGINEKLFF
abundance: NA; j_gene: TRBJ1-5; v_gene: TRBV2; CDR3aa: CASRNPGVDQPQHF
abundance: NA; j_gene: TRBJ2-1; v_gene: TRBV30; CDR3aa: CAWSPGRGAGEQFF
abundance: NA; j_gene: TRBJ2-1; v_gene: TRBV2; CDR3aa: CASSSLRGYEQFF
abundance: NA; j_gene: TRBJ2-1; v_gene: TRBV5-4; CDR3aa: CASSLIGTGRNEQFF
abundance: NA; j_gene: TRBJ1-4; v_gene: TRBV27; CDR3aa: CASSLYREKGEKLFF
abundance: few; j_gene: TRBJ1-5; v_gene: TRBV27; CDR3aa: CASSLRGPGSNQPQHF
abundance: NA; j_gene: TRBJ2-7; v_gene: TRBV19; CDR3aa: CASSIRTGDYEQYF
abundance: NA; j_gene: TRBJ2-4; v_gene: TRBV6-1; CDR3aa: CASSDVAGGPLAKNIQYF
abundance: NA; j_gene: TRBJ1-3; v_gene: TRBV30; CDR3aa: CAWSPRPGSSGNTIYF
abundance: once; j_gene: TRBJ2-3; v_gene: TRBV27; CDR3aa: CASRRGKMGTDTQYF
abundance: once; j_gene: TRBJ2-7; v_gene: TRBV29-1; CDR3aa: CSVERQGDEQYF
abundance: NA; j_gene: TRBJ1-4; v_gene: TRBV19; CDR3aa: CASHRDRDNEKLFF